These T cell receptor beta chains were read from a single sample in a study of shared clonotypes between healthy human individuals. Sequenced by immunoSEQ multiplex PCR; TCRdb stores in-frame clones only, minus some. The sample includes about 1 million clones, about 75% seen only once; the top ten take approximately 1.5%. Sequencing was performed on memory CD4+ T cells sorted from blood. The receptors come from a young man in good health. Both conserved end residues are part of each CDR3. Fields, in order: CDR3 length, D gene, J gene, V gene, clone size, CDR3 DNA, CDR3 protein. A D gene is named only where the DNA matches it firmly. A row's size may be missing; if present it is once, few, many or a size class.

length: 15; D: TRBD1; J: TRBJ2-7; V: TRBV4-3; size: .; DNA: TGCGCCAGCAGCCAAGATCCGAGACAGGGGGCCGAGCAGTACTTC; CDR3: CASSQDPRQGAEQYF
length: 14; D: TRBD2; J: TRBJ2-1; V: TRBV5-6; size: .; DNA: TGTGCCAGCAGCTTGGTACCTAGCGGGAGTTTGGCGTTCTTC; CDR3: CASSLVPSGSLAFF
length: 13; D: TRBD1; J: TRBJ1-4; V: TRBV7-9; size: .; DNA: TGTGCCAGCAGCTCCGGGACAGTTCCGAAACTGTTTTTT; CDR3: CASSSGTVPKLFF
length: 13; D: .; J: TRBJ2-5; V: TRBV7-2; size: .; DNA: TGTGCCAGCAGCCAGGTATTCCAAGAGACCCAGTACTTC; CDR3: CASSQVFQETQYF
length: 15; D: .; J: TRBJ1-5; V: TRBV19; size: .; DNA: TGTGCCAGTACCAGAGATACAGGGAGCAATCAGCCCCAGCATTTT; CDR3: CASTRDTGSNQPQHF
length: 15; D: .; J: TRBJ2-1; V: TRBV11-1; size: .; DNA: TGTGCCAGCGGGAACAGGGGAGGCTTTAGCAATGAGCAGTTCTTC; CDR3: CASGNRGGFSNEQFF
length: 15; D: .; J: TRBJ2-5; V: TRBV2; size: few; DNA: TGTGCCAGCACCGATGGGGGCGGGAGCGGGGAGACCCAGTACTTC; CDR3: CASTDGGGSGETQYF
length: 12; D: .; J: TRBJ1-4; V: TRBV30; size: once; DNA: TGTGCCTGGAGCCGCCGGGAGGGTAAACTGTTTTTT; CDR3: CAWSRREGKLFF
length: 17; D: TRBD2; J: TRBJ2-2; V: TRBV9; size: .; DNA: TGTGCCAGCAGCGGCCCGGGCAGCGGGAGTGTTGCCGGGGAGCTGTTTTTT; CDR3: CASSGPGSGSVAGELFF
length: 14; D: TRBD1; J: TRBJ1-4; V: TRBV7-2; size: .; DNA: TGTGCCAGCGGAGTAACAGGGGGCAGTAAAAAACTGTTTTTT; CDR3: CASGVTGGSKKLFF
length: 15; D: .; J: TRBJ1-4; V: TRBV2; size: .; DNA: TGTGCCAGCAGTGATTTGGTGTGGGTCGGGGAAAAACTGTTTTTT; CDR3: CASSDLVWVGEKLFF
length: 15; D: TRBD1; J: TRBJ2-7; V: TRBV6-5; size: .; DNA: TGTGCCAGCAGTTACTCAGACAGGGAATCCTACGAGCAGTACTTC; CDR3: CASSYSDRESYEQYF
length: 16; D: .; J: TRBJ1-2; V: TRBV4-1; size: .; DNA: TGCGCCAGCAGCCAAGATTCTGCAGGGGTGATTTATGGCTACACCTTC; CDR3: CASSQDSAGVIYGYTF
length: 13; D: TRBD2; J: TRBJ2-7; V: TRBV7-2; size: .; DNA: TGTGCCAGCAGCTTCACTAGCGGAAGCGAGCAGTACTTC; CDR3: CASSFTSGSEQYF
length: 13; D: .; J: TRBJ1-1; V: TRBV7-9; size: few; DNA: TGTGCCAGCAGCTTATCTGTCACAGCTGAAGCTTTCTTT; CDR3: CASSLSVTAEAFF
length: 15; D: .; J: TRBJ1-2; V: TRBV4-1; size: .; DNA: TGCGCCAGCAGCCAAGTTTCGCTGACCACCTATGGCTACACCTTC; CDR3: CASSQVSLTTYGYTF
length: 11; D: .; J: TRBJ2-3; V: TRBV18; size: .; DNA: TGTGCCAGCTCACCGACCGATACGCAGTATTTT; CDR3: CASSPTDTQYF
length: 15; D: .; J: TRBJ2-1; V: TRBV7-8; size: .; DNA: TGTGCCAGCAGCTTAGAGGGTAACCAATACAATGAGCAGTTCTTC; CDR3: CASSLEGNQYNEQFF
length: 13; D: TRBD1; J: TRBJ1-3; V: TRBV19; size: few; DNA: TGTGCCAGTCCTACAGGGGTCGGAAACACCATATATTTT; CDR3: CASPTGVGNTIYF
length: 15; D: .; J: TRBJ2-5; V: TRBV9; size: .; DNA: TGTGCCAGCAGCGTAGATGGGAGACCCCAAGAGACCCAGTACTTC; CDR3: CASSVDGRPQETQYF
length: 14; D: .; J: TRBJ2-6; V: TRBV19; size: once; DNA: TGTGCCACCCGGGACGGGACTGGGGCCAACGTCCTGACTTTC; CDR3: CATRDGTGANVLTF
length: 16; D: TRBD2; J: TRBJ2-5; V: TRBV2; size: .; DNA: TGTGCCAGCAGTCCCTTAGCGGGGGGCTCGTCAGAGACCCAGTACTTC; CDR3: CASSPLAGGSSETQYF